These 27 T cell receptor beta chains were sequenced from one sample in a study of graft-versus-host responses after intestinal transplantation. These TCRs' antigens remain unknown. Here immunoSEQ multiplex PCR was the method, and the copy in TCRdb shows in-frame clones only, minus some. The table has almost 85,000 clones, about nine tenths seen once. The sequences come from unstimulated CD4+ T cells sorted from spleen or lymph node cells, collected before intestinal transplant. The receptors come from a human donor who received an intestinal transplant.

This chain uses TRBV5-1 with TRBJ2-3; TRBD1 is a possible D gene (6 bases). The CDR3 contains 15 residues. Trimming stripped 0 bases from V and 2 bases from J, with 10 bases between. Germline CDR1 is SGHRS and CDR2 is YFSETQ. CDR3 coding DNA: TGCGCCAGCAGCTTGGGCAGGGGATTCACAGATACGCAGTATTTT. Residues: CASSLGRGFTDTQYF. Supplemented by reference TRBV5-1 and TRBJ2-3, the full variable domain reads KAGVTQTPRYLIKTRGQQVTLSCSPISGHRSVSWYQQTPGQGLQFLFEYFSETQRNKGNFPGRFSGRQFSNSRSEMNVSTLELGDSALYLCASSLGRGFTDTQYFGPGTRLTVL.

This chain connects TRBV2 to TRBJ1-5; TRBD1 matches at 7 bases. V shed 4 bases and J 0 bases; nucleotides not matched to a gene: 6. The CDR3 extends over 16 amino acids. Germline CDR1 is SNHLY and CDR2 is FYNNEI. The CDR3 DNA is TGTGCCAGCAGTGGGGACAGATTCTATAGCAATCAGCCCCAGCATTTT. Translation gives CASSGDRFYSNQPQHF.

The chain has TRBV19 and TRBJ2-2; no firm D call. The length of the CDR3 is 15 residues. Trimming removed 3 bases at V and 0 bases at J, with 8 bases between. Germline V gene sequence: CDR1 LNHDA, CDR2 SQIVND (reference sequence). CDR3 bases: TGTGCCAGTAGTATGAGTGTCGCGAACACCGGGGAGCTGTTTTTT. Translation: CASSMSVANTGELFF.

This rearrangement joins TRBV7-2 to TRBJ2-1; 12 nucleotides match TRBD2. CDR1 SGHTA and CDR2 FQGNSA come from the germline V gene. This CDR3 is built from 16 residues. J gave up 6 bases and V 6 bases, and 9 bases lay outside the gene matches. The CDR3 coding sequence is TGTGCCAGCAGACAACAGACTAGCGGGGGTCCCAATGAGCAGTTCTTC. This sequence encodes CASRQQTSGGPNEQFF.

The gene calls are TRBV6-5 and TRBJ2-6; no clear D. This CDR3 has 16 amino acids. The germline gives CDR1 MNHEY, CDR2 SVGAGI. Trimming stripped 0 bases from V and 4 bases from J, with 10 bases between. The CDR3 DNA sequence: TGTGCCAGCAGTTACTCGAGGCTGCCAGGGGCCAACGTCCTGACTTTC. Translating gives CASSYSRLPGANVLTF.

The rearrangement links TRBV19 to TRBJ1-2; TRBD1 aligns across 7 bases. This CDR3 spans 18 amino acids. The V gene end was trimmed by 4 bases and the J gene end by 3 bases; junction bases not matched to a gene: 17. CDR1 is LNHDA and CDR2 is SQIVND in the germline V gene (reference sequence). DNA of the CDR3: TGTGCCAGTAGTAGGTCCAGTGGGGGACAGTGGTTTTACTATGGCTACACCTTC. It encodes CASSRSSGGQWFYYGYTF. Based on the CDR3 plus reference TRBV19 and TRBJ1-2, the full variable domain is DGGITQSPKYLFRKEGQNVTLSCEQNLNHDAMYWYRQDPGQGLRLIYYSQIVNDFQKGDIAEGYSVSREKKESFPLTVTSAQKNPTAFYLCASSRSSGGQWFYYGYTFGSGTRLTVV.

The chain has TRBV19 and TRBJ2-4; 9 positions match TRBD2. The CDR3 consists of 19 residues. Germline CDR1 LNHDA, CDR2 SQIVND (reference sequence). V gave up 1 base and J gave up 1 base; unmatched junction bases: 11. CDR3 coding DNA: TGTGCCAGTAGTATAGTTTCCGGCGGGGGGGCAACGGCCAAAAACATTCAGTACTTC. Its protein is CASSIVSGGGATAKNIQYF.

The V gene is TRBV30, the J gene TRBJ1-2; no definite D call. The germline V gene encodes CDR1 GTSNPN and CDR2 SVGIG (reference sequence). Between the trimmed V and J ends, which lost 4 bases and 3 bases, there was a span of 12 bases. The CDR3 consists of 13 residues. CDR3 sequence (DNA): TGTGCCTGGACCGAGCCGCCTGACTATGGCTACACCTTC. Translating gives CAWTEPPDYGYTF.

V usage is TRBV5-1 and J usage is TRBJ1-4, with TRBD1 matching over 9 bases. V lost 2 bases and J lost 6; bases outside the gene matches: 5. This CDR3 has 15 residues. In germline, CDR1 is SGHRS, CDR2 YFSETQ. Here the CDR3 reads CASSLTGGGDEKLFF. DNA for the CDR3: TGCGCCAGCAGCTTAACAGGGGGCGGGGATGAAAAACTGTTTTTT. Full variable domain (remainder filled in from reference TRBV5-1 and TRBJ1-4): KAGVTQTPRYLIKTRGQQVTLSCSPISGHRSVSWYQQTPGQGLQFLFEYFSETQRNKGNFPGRFSGRQFSNSRSEMNVSTLELGDSALYLCASSLTGGGDEKLFFGSGTQLSVL.

The chain joins TRBV10-3 to TRBJ1-1, with 12 bases that match TRBD1. This CDR3 is built from 15 residues. V trimming: 4 bases; J trimming: 6 bases; junction bases outside the gene matches: 6. The germline gives CDR1 ENHRY, CDR2 SYGVKD. The CDR3 protein is CAISVRDRGLSEAFF. The CDR3 nucleotides are TGTGCCATCAGTGTACGGGACAGGGGGCTCTCTGAAGCTTTCTTT.

This chain links TRBV5-1 with TRBJ1-1, with D possibly being TRBD1 (6 bases). The CDR3 is made up of 16 amino acids. V lost 1 base and J lost 0, with 13 bases in between. The V gene's germline CDR1 is SGHRS and CDR2 YFSETQ. The CDR3 DNA sequence: TGCGCCAGCAGCTTGACAGGGTTTTCGATGAACACTGAAGCTTTCTTT. It is translated as CASSLTGFSMNTEAFF.

The J gene is TRBJ1-2, the V gene TRBV5-8, with 10 bases lining up with TRBD1. J gave up 5 bases and V 1 base, and 8 bases lay outside the gene matches. This CDR3 comprises 16 residues. In germline, CDR1 is SGHTS, CDR2 YDEGEE. The CDR3 reads CASSLSVGQGGYGYTF. The CDR3 bases are TGTGCCAGCAGCTTGTCGGTAGGACAGGGGGGATATGGCTACACCTTC.

The chain uses TRBV19 and TRBJ1-6, with D possibly TRBD1 on 6 matching bases. The germline V and J ends were trimmed by 5 bases and 10 bases, with 24 bases remaining between them. The germline CDR1 and CDR2 sequences are LNHDA and SQIVND (reference sequence). The CDR3 spans 17 residues. For the CDR3, the DNA is TGTGCCAGTAGTGCCACCGGGACACTCGTCTTTAGGTCACCCCTCCACTTT. Its protein is CASSATGTLVFRSPLHF.

The chain joins TRBV18 to TRBJ1-2; 9 nucleotides line up with TRBD1. Germline V gives CDR1 KGHSH, CDR2 LQKENI. CDR3 length: 14 amino acids. The junction had 5 bases not matched to a gene; V was cut back by 5 bases and J by 4 bases. CDR3 sequence: CASSSDRGAYGYTF. CDR3 DNA: TGTGCCAGCTCATCGGACAGGGGAGCCTATGGCTACACCTTC.

The J gene is TRBJ1-4, the V gene TRBV5-1; 10 positions agree with TRBD1. The junction had 9 bases not matched to a gene; V was cut back by 4 bases and J by 0 bases. The CDR3 spans 18 residues. Germline CDR1 reads SGHRS; CDR2 reads YFSETQ. CDR3 loop: CASSPGTGERATNEKLFF. CDR3 in DNA: TGCGCCAGCAGCCCCGGGACAGGGGAGAGGGCAACTAATGAAAAACTGTTTTTT.

The chain employs TRBV7-5 and TRBJ1-5. TRBV7-5 is an annotated pseudogene. This CDR3 spans 13 amino acids. CDR3 nucleotide sequence: TGTGCCAGAGGGACGGGGGTCGATCAGCCCCAGCATTTT. The encoded protein is CARGTGVDQPQHF.

This clone was observed a single time. The rearrangement uses TRBV9 and TRBJ2-2, with TRBD1 matching 9 bases. V was pared by 9 bases and J by 6 bases, with 12 bases of the junction left unmatched. The CDR3 length is 15 residues. The germline gives CDR1 SGDLS, CDR2 YYNGEE. The CDR3 DNA is TGTGCCACGACCCTAGACAGGGGGGGTCCCGGGGAGCTGTTTTTT. Translating gives CATTLDRGGPGELFF.

Of note for this clone: Other nucleotide sequences in the sample specify the same CDR3. This rearrangement joins TRBV4-3 to TRBJ1-3; 8 positions match TRBD1. This CDR3 comprises 20 residues. Looked up from germline, CDR1 is LGHNA and CDR2 is YSLEER. J gave up 0 bases and V 3 bases, and 16 bases lay outside the gene matches. Here the CDR3 reads CASSQDWGRGRSNSGNTIYF. The DNA for the CDR3 is TGCGCCAGCAGCCAGGATTGGGGCAGGGGGCGATCAAACTCTGGAAACACCATATATTTT.

This clone was observed a handful of times. This chain connects TRBV6-5 to TRBJ2-7; 12 bases map to TRBD1. Germline CDR1 reads MNHEY; CDR2 reads SVGAGI. This CDR3 is built from 15 residues. Losses at the gene ends were 3 bases for V and 6 bases for J; bases not matched to a gene: 6. The DNA for the CDR3 is TGTGCCAGCAGTTATCCCGGGACAGGGGGCTTCGAGCAGTACTTC. Amino acid sequence: CASSYPGTGGFEQYF.

The genes are TRBV6-5 and TRBJ2-7, with D maybe TRBD2 (6 bases). From germline, CDR1 is MNHEY and CDR2 SVGAGI. The V end was cut by 6 bases, the J end by 3 bases, with 12 bases between. This CDR3 comprises 13 residues. The CDR3 spells CASRRGTLYEQYF. The DNA of the CDR3 is TGTGCCAGCAGACGGGGGACCCTCTACGAGCAGTACTTC.

V and J are TRBV10-3 and TRBJ2-5, with 14 bases aligning to TRBD2. Germline trimming cut 2 bases from V and 1 base from J; bases unmatched to any gene: 6. The CDR3 extends over 18 amino acids. Germline values: CDR1 ENHRY, CDR2 SYGVKD. This CDR3 is CAISEVPGLAGAQETQYF. CDR3 bases: TGTGCCATCAGTGAGGTCCCGGGACTAGCGGGGGCCCAAGAGACCCAGTACTTC.

The chain combines TRBV14 with TRBJ2-2; 13 nucleotides line up with TRBD2. This CDR3 comprises 19 residues. Looked up from germline, CDR1 is SGHDN and CDR2 is FVKESK. Germline trimming cut 5 bases from V and 0 bases from J; bases unmatched to any gene: 9. The CDR3 sequence is CASSARGTSGVPNTGELFF. The DNA for the CDR3 is TGTGCCAGCAGCGCACGTGGGACTAGCGGGGTTCCGAACACCGGGGAGCTGTTTTTT. Supplemented by reference TRBV14 and TRBJ2-2, the full variable domain reads EAGVTQFPSHSVIEKGQTVTLRCDPISGHDNLYWYRRVMGKEIKFLLHFVKESKQDESGMPNNRFLAERTGGTYSTLKVQPAELEDSGVYFCASSARGTSGVPNTGELFFGEGSRLTVL.

The chain recombines TRBV29-1 with TRBJ1-2; 9 nucleotides line up with TRBD1. J gave up 8 bases and V 7 bases, and 8 bases lay outside the gene matches. This CDR3 has 12 residues. Per the germline V gene, CDR1 is SQVTM and CDR2 is ANQGSEA. CDR3 DNA sequence: TGCAGCGCTGTACAGGGGGCGGGCGGCTACACCTTC. This translates into CSAVQGAGGYTF. Combining the CDR3 with reference TRBV29-1 and TRBJ1-2 gives the whole variable domain SAVISQKPSRDICQRGTSLTIQCQVDSQVTMMFWYRQQPGQSLTLIATANQGSEATYESGFVIDKFPISRPNLTFSTLTVSNMSPEDSSIYLCSAVQGAGGYTFGSGTRLTVV.

This clone was observed once. The chain has TRBV25-1 and TRBJ2-2; 8 bases map to TRBD1. Trimming removed 4 bases from V and 2 bases from J; junction bases left unmatched: 3. Germline CDR1 and CDR2: MGHDK and SYGVNS. The CDR3 is 15 residues long. The CDR3 loop is CASSGDRLNTGELFF. The CDR3 region has the DNA TGTGCCAGCAGTGGGGACAGGCTAAACACCGGGGAGCTGTTTTTT.

The rearrangement joins TRBV7-2 to TRBJ1-1; no firm D call. The CDR3 extends over 16 amino acids. Germline V lookup: CDR1 SGHTA, CDR2 FQGNSA. The V end lost 0 bases, the J end lost 9 bases, and 20 bases lay between the germline ends. The CDR3 reads CASSLAPRGETLKAFF. The DNA of the CDR3 is TGTGCCAGCAGCTTAGCGCCCCGGGGAGAAACTCTAAAAGCTTTCTTT. Drawing the rest from reference TRBV7-2 and TRBJ1-1, the complete variable domain is GAGVSQSPSNKVTEKGKDVELRCDPISGHTALYWYRQSLGQGLEFLIYFQGNSAPDKSGLPSDRFSAERTGGSVSTLTIQRTQQEDSAVYLCASSLAPRGETLKAFFGQGTRLTVV.

This chain links TRBV2 with TRBJ2-7; TRBD1 matches 8 bases. Germline CDR1 SNHLY, CDR2 FYNNEI. The CDR3 contains 14 residues. Unmatched junction bases numbered 8, after V lost 7 bases and J lost 3 bases. The CDR3 is CASMFGTGLYEQYF. The CDR3 DNA follows: TGTGCCAGCATGTTCGGGACAGGACTCTACGAGCAGTACTTC.

The rearrangement links TRBV6-5 to TRBJ2-1; TRBD2 matches 8 bases. The CDR3 is made up of 12 amino acids. V lost 4 bases and J lost 14; bases outside the gene matches: 7. The V gene's germline CDR1 is MNHEY and CDR2 SVGAGI. The CDR3 is CASSLAGNGEFF. The CDR3 DNA reads TGTGCCAGCAGTTTAGCGGGGAACGGGGAGTTCTTC.